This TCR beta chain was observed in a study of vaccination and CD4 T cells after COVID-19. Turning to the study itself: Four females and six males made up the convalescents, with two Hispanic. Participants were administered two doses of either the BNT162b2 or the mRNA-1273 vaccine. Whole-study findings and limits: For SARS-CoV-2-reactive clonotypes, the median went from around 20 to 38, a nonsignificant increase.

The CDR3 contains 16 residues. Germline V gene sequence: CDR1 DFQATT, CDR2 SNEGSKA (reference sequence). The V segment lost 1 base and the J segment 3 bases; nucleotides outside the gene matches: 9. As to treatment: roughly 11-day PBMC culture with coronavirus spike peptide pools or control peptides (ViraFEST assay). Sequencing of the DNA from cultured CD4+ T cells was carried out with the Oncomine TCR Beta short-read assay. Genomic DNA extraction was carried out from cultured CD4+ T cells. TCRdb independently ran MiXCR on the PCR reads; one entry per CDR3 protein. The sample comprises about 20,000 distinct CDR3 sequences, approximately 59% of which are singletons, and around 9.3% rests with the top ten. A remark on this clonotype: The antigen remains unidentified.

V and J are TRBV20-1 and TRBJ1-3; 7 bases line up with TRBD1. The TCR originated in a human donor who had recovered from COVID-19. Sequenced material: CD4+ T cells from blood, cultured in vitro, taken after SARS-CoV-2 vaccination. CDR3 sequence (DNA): TGCAGTGCTAGAGGTCAGGACAGGATGTTTGGAAACACCATATATTTT. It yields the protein CSARGQDRMFGNTIYF.